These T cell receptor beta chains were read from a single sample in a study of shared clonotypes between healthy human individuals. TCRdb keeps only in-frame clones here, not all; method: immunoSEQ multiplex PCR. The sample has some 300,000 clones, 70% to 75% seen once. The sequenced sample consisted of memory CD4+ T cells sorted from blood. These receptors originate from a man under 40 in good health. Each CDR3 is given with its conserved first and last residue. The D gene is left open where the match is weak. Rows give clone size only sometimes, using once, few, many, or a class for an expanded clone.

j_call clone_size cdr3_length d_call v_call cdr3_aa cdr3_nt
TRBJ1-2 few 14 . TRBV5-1 CASSRTESNYGYTF TGCGCCAGCAGCAGGACAGAATCTAACTATGGCTACACCTTC
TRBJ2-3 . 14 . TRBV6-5 CASSFTGGTDTQYF TGTGCCAGCAGTTTCACGGGTGGCACAGATACGCAGTATTTT
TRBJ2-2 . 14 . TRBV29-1 CSVLADLLTGELFF TGCAGCGTCCTGGCTGACTTACTCACCGGGGAGCTGTTTTTT
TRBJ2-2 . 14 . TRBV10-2 CASSESAHTGELFF TGCGCCAGCAGTGAGTCCGCGCACACCGGGGAGCTGTTTTTT
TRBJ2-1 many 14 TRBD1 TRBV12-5 CASAAGQAYNEQFF TGTGCTAGTGCCGCAGGACAGGCCTACAATGAGCAGTTCTTC
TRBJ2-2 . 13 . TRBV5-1 CASSLDRAGELFF TGCGCCAGCAGCTTGGATCGCGCCGGGGAGCTGTTTTTT
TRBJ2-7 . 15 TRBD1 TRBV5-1 CASSSPGQGTYEQYF TGCGCCAGCAGCTCACCGGGACAGGGAACCTACGAGCAGTACTTC
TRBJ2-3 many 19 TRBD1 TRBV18 CASSLRPSSGQGVTDTQYF TGTGCCAGCTCACTGCGTCCTTCCTCTGGACAGGGAGTTACAGATACGCAGTATTTT
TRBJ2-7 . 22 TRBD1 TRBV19 CARNSLGGKNHEKRDRVDEQYF TGTGCCAGGAACTCACTGGGCGGTAAAAACCACGAAAAGCGGGACAGGGTGGACGAGCAGTACTTC
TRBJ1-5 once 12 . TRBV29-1 CSERHINQPQHF TGCAGCGAAAGACATATCAATCAGCCCCAGCATTTT
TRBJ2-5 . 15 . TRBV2 CASSDETGYGETQYF TGTGCCAGCAGTGACGAAACAGGGTATGGAGAGACCCAGTACTTC
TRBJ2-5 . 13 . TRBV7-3 CASSSISGETQYF TGTGCCAGCAGCTCTATTTCAGGGGAGACCCAGTACTTC
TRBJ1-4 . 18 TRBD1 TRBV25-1 CASSDAGTGGLRGEKLFF TGTGCCAGCAGTGACGCCGGGACAGGGGGCTTGAGAGGTGAAAAACTGTTTTTT
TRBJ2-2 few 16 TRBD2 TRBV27 CASSLKAGGETGELFF TGTGCCAGCAGTCTAAAAGCGGGAGGGGAAACCGGGGAGCTGTTTTTT
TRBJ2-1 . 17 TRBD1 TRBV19 CASSKDRAGIWENEQFF TGTGCCAGTAGTAAGGACAGGGCGGGGATTTGGGAGAATGAGCAGTTCTTC
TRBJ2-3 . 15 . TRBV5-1 CASSLAGVGTDTQYF TGCGCCAGCAGCTTGGCAGGGGTTGGCACAGATACGCAGTATTTT
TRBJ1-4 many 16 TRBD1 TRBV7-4 CASSLVGTASNEKLFF TGTGCCAGCAGCTTAGTTGGGACAGCAAGTAATGAAAAACTGTTTTTT
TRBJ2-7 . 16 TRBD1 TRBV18 CASSPPGTGLTYEQYF TGTGCCAGCTCACCACCCGGGACAGGGCTCACCTACGAGCAGTACTTC
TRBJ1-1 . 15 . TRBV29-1 CSVERYSPKGTEAFF TGCAGCGTTGAGCGCTACAGCCCAAAGGGCACTGAAGCTTTCTTT
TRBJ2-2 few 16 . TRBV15 CATSRPGQSNTGELFF TGTGCCACCAGCAGACCCGGACAGTCAAACACCGGGGAGCTGTTTTTT
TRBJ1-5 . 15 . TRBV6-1 CASSALTVPNQPQHF TGTGCCAGCAGTGCGTTGACGGTCCCCAATCAGCCCCAGCATTTT
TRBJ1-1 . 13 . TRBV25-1 CASRVQGLTEAFF TGTGCCAGCAGAGTACAGGGACTCACTGAAGCTTTCTTT
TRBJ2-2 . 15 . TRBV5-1 CASSSKVIDTGELFF TGCGCCAGCAGCTCCAAGGTAATCGACACCGGGGAGCTGTTTTTT
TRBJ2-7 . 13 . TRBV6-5 CASSYREDYEQYF TGTGCCAGCAGTTACAGGGAGGATTACGAGCAATACTTC
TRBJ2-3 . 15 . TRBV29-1 CSVGAGGISTDTQYF TGCAGCGTTGGGGCAGGAGGTATAAGCACAGATACGCAGTATTTT
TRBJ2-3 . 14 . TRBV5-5 CASSLGLGPDTQYF TGTGCCAGCAGCTTGGGTCTGGGTCCAGATACGCAGTATTTT
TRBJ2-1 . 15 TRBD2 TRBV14 CASSPLAGATNEQFF TGTGCCAGCAGCCCGTTAGCGGGAGCGACCAATGAGCAGTTCTTC
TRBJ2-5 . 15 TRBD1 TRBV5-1 CASSYVPGQGETQYF TGCGCCAGCAGCTATGTCCCGGGACAGGGTGAGACCCAGTACTTC
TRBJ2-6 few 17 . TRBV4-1 CASSQGGASSGANVLTF TGCGCCAGCAGCCAAGGGGGAGCTAGCTCTGGGGCCAACGTCCTGACTTTC
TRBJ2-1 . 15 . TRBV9 CASSDPGRISDEQFF TGTGCCAGCAGCGACCCGGGTAGAATTTCCGATGAGCAGTTCTTC